The subject of this entry is one TCR beta chain. This specimen comes from a study of control samples from healthy donors and cancer patients. Data came from immunoSEQ multiplex PCR; TCRdb stores just in-frame clones and leaves some out. The table lists 9,500 to 15,000 clones, around nine tenths of them singletons. Sequenced material: formalin-fixed, paraffin-embedded tissue. The origin of this receptor is a male donor with melanoma.

The CDR3 here is CASSFGWGQLFF. The CDR3 DNA is TGTGCCAGCAGCTTTGGATGGGGCCAATTGTTCTTC. This chain joins TRBV5-6 and TRBJ2-1; D possibly corresponds to TRBD1 (5 bases). The V and J ends lost 2 bases and 15 bases respectively, with 15 bases between them. The CDR3 totals 12 residues. The germline V gene has CDR1 SGHDT and CDR2 YYEEEE.